Here is one T cell receptor beta chain with its context. What it binds is unknown. These data come from a study of beta chain features in type 1 diabetes. Notes on the study in general: In every one of the four CD4+ subsets, TCRB CDR3s were moderately but significantly shorter in Type 1 diabetes patients.

Purity exceeded 95% in all sorted populations. The investigators reverse transcribed all of the isolated RNA, so they sequenced expressed TCRB transcripts. Here immunoSEQ multiplex PCR was the method, and the copy in TCRdb shows in-frame clones only, minus some. The table lists about 68,000 clones, roughly 49% of them singletons, with about 0.74% in the top ten. There are 14 residues in the CDR3. The germline V gene has CDR1 MNHEY and CDR2 SVGAGI. The J segment lost 4 bases and the V segment lost 6 bases, leaving 7 bases of the junction unmatched. The chain combines TRBV6-5 with TRBJ1-1; the match to TRBD1 covers 8 bases. Material: central memory CD4+ T cells from blood. This TCR came from a man aged 25 to 40 with type 1 diabetes. This chain's CDR3 is CASSPQGASTEAFF. The CDR3 DNA follows: TGTGCCAGCAGCCCTCAGGGGGCGTCCACTGAAGCTTTCTTT.